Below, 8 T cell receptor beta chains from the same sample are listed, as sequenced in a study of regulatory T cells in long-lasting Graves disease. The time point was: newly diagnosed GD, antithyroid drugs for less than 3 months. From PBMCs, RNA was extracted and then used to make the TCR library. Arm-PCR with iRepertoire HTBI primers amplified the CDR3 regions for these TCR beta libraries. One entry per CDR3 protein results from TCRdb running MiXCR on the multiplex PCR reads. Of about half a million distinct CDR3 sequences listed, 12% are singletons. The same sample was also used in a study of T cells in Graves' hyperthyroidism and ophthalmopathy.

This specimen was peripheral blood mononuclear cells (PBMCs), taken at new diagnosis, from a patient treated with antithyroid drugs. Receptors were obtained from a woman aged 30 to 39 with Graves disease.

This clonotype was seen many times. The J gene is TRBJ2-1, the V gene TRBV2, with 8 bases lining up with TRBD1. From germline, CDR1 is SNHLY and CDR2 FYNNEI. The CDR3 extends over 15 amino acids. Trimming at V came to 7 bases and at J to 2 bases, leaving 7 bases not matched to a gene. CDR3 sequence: CASTFRDRTYNEQFF. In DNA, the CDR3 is TGTGCCAGCACATTCCGGGACAGGACCTACAATGAGCAGTTCTTC.

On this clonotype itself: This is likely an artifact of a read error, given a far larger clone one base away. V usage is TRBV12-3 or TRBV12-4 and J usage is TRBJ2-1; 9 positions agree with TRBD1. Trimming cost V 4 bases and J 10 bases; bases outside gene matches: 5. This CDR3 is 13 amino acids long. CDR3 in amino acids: CASSWDRDHEQFF. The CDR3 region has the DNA TGTGCCAGCAGTTGGGACAGGGACCACGAGCAGTTCTTC.

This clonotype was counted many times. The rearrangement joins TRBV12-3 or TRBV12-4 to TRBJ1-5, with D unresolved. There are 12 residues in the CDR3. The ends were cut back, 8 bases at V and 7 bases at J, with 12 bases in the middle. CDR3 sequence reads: CASRRAGQPQHF. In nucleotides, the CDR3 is TGTGCCAGCCGGAGGGCCGGACAGCCCCAGCATTTT.

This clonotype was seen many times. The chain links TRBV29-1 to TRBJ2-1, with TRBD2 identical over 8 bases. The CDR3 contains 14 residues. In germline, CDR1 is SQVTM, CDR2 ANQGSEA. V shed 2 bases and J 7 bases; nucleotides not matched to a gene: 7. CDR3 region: CSVERLAGPNEQFF. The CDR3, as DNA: TGCAGCGTTGAACGGCTAGCGGGTCCAAATGAGCAGTTCTTC.

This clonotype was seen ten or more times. This CDR3 reads CASSLWGRNEQYF. CDR3 sequence (DNA): TGTGCCAGCAGTTTATGGGGTAGAAACGAGCAGTACTTC. The rearrangement links TRBV28 to TRBJ2-7; D is unresolved. Trimming removed 0 bases at V and 5 bases at J, with 8 bases between. Looked up from germline, CDR1 is MDHEN and CDR2 is SYDVKM. The length of the CDR3 is 13 residues. Together with reference TRBV28 and TRBJ2-7, the CDR3 gives the full variable domain: DVKVTQSSRYLVKRTGEKVFLECVQDMDHENMFWYRQDPGLGLRLIYFSYDVKMKEKGDIPEGYSVSREKKERFSLILESASTNQTSMYLCASSLWGRNEQYFGPGTRLTVT.

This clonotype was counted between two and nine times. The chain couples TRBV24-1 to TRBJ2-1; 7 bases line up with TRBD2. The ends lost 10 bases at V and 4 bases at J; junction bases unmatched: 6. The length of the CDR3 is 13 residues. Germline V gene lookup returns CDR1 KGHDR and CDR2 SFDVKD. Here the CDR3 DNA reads TGTGCCACTAGCGGGTCAACATACAATGAGCAGTTCTTC. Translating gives CATSGSTYNEQFF.

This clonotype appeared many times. The CDR3 reads CASSLLKRVANTGELFF. The CDR3 DNA is TGTGCCAGCAGTTTATTGAAGCGGGTAGCGAACACCGGGGAGCTGTTTTTT. The V call is TRBV27, the J call TRBJ2-2; D possibly corresponds to TRBD2 (6 bases). The CDR3 has 17 amino acids. Germline values: CDR1 MNHEY, CDR2 SMNVEV (reference sequence). Trimming removed 1 base at V and 0 bases at J, with 12 bases between.

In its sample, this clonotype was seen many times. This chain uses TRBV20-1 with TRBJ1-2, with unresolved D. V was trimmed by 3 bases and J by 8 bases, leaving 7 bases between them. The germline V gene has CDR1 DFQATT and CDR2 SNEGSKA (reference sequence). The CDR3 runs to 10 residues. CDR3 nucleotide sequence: TGCAGTGCTAGCCTGGACGGCTACACCTTC. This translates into CSASLDGYTF.